The 17 T cell receptor beta chains below come from one sample, sequenced in a study of T cell repertoires in cytomegalovirus infection. No cognate antigen is known for these TCRs. TCRdb reprocessed the reads via MiXCR and lists one record per CDR3 protein. The sample lists around 570,000 distinct CDR3 sequences, 40% occurring once. The specimen was cultured PBMCs, collected from culture after CMV antigen stimulation. All receptors come from a human donor in good health (CMV status not recorded). Some clones in this sample may be carry-over from other donors' samples.

This rearrangement joins TRBV18 to TRBJ1-5, with unresolved D. The germline V and J ends were trimmed by 2 bases and 5 bases, with 7 bases remaining between them. This CDR3 has 13 residues. The germline gives CDR1 KGHSH, CDR2 LQKENI. This CDR3 is CASSPLLDQPQHF. The DNA of the CDR3 is TGTGCCAGCTCACCATTGCTCGATCAGCCCCAGCATTTT. The full variable domain, with the rest looked up from reference TRBV18 and TRBJ1-5, is NAGVMQNPRHLVRRRGQEARLRCSPMKGHSHVYWYRQLPEEGLKFMVYLQKENIIDESGMPKERFSAEFPKEGPSILRIQQVVRGDSAAYFCASSPLLDQPQHFGDGTRLSIL.

The J gene is TRBJ2-2, the V gene TRBV7-2, with D perhaps TRBD1 (6 bases). Per the germline V gene, CDR1 is SGHTA and CDR2 is FQGNSA. The CDR3 has 15 residues. Trimming took 4 bases from V and 2 from J, leaving 11 bases between them. The CDR3 bases are TGTGCCAGCAGCTCGCAGGGGTCTAACACCGGGGAGCTGTTTTTT. Amino acids: CASSSQGSNTGELFF.

V is TRBV5-6 and J is TRBJ1-5; TRBD1 aligns across 7 bases. Trimming cost V 4 bases and J 4 bases; bases outside gene matches: 5. The CDR3 contains 14 residues. Germline CDR1 and CDR2: SGHDT and YYEEEE. CDR3 residues: CASSETGENQPQHF. CDR3 DNA sequence: TGTGCCAGCAGCGAAACAGGGGAAAATCAGCCCCAGCATTTT.

The CDR3 loop is CASSSAGTGFGSGANVLTF. The CDR3 DNA reads as TGTGCCAGCAGCTCCGCCGGGACAGGGTTTGGGTCTGGGGCCAACGTCCTGACTTTC. The chain employs TRBV7-2 and TRBJ2-6, with 9 positions matching TRBD1. This CDR3 is 19 amino acids long. V lost 4 bases and J lost 1; bases outside the gene matches: 11. CDR1 and CDR2 from the germline V gene are SGHTA and FQGNSA.

J is TRBJ2-1 and V is TRBV6-6, with D tentatively TRBD1 or TRBD2 (5 bases each). V gave up 7 bases and J gave up 12 bases, with 25 bases separating them. Per germline, CDR1 MNHNY and CDR2 SVGAGI (reference sequence). The CDR3 loop spans 15 amino acids. This chain's CDR3 is CASNHRDGLIRVQFF. CDR3 DNA sequence: TGTGCCAGCAACCACCGGGACGGGTTGATTCGGGTGCAGTTCTTC.

The V and J genes are TRBV19 and TRBJ2-1; 7 nucleotides line up with TRBD1. With 3 bases clipped from V and 9 bases from J, the junction kept 11 bases outside the gene matches. In germline, CDR1 is LNHDA, CDR2 SQIVND (reference sequence). The CDR3 contains 15 residues. The CDR3 DNA sequence: TGTGCCAGTAGTATCTGGGACAGCGCGATGGGTGAGCAGTTCTTC. Protein sequence: CASSIWDSAMGEQFF.

There are a few counts of this clonotype. The chain has TRBV7-9 and TRBJ2-3; D is undetermined. Between the trimmed V and J ends, which lost 3 bases and 1 base, there was a span of 8 bases. This CDR3 has 14 residues. From germline, CDR1 is SEHNR and CDR2 FQNEAQ (reference sequence). In DNA, the CDR3 is TGTGCCAGCAGCTTCAACTATGGCACAGATACGCAGTATTTT. Amino acids: CASSFNYGTDTQYF.

This clonotype appeared a few times. The CDR3 nucleotides read TGTGCCAGCATGGGGGGGAAGGAGACCCAGTACTTC. Translation: CASMGGKETQYF. This chain links TRBV2 with TRBJ2-5; 7 nucleotides match TRBD2. The CDR3 consists of 12 residues. Looked up from germline, CDR1 is SNHLY and CDR2 is FYNNEI. Trimming at V came to 7 bases and at J to 5 bases, leaving 4 bases not matched to a gene.

The CDR3 sequence is CASSYNRGGYTF. Written as DNA, the CDR3 is TGTGCCAGCAGCTACAACAGGGGTGGCTACACCTTC. V gene TRBV5-5 combines with J gene TRBJ1-2, with 7 nucleotides matching TRBD1. CDR3 length: 12 residues. V dropped 3 bases and J dropped 7; count of bases not matched to a gene: 3. Germline-derived CDR1 and CDR2 are SGHKS and YYEKEE (reference sequence).

V gene TRBV7-2 combines with J gene TRBJ2-1; a possible D gene is TRBD2 (5 bases). CDR1 SGHTA and CDR2 FQGNSA come from the germline V gene. Trimming shortened V by 7 bases and J by 6 bases, and 19 bases separated the two germline ends. The CDR3 loop spans 15 amino acids. CDR3 DNA sequence: TGTGCCAGCAACACCCCCTATACTGAGGGCAATGAGCAGTTCTTC. Translating it yields CASNTPYTEGNEQFF.

This rearrangement joins TRBV20-1 to TRBJ2-3, with 10 bases lining up with TRBD2. J lost 6 bases, V lost 0 bases, and 9 bases had no gene match. Germline V gene data show CDR1 as DFQATT and CDR2 as SNEGSKA (reference sequence). CDR3 size: 16 residues. The CDR3 loop reads CSAREPASGSSDTQYF. The CDR3, as DNA: TGCAGTGCTAGAGAACCTGCTAGCGGGAGTTCTGATACGCAGTATTTT.

The chain is built from TRBV7-2 and TRBJ2-2; D gene uncertain. Germline V gene lookup returns CDR1 SGHTA and CDR2 FQGNSA. The germline V and J ends were trimmed by 3 bases and 0 bases, with 8 bases remaining between them. The length of the CDR3 is 15 residues. CDR3 DNA: TGTGCCAGCAGCTTGAGGCGAGCGAACACCGGGGAGCTGTTTTTT. This encodes CASSLRRANTGELFF.

The chain is built from TRBV6-5 and TRBJ2-3, with D maybe TRBD2 (7 bases). The V end lost 7 bases, the J end lost 6 bases, and 14 bases lay between the germline ends. The CDR3 runs to 13 residues. Germline lookup yields CDR1 MNHEY and CDR2 SVGAGI. The CDR3 reads CASTPGGRDTQYF. The CDR3 region has the DNA TGTGCCAGCACCCCCGGGGGGCGGGATACGCAGTATTTT.

The rearrangement links TRBV28 to TRBJ1-1; the D is unclear. CDR1 and CDR2 (germline): MDHEN, SYDVKM. The CDR3 is 19 residues long. V was pared by 8 bases and J by 1 base, with 29 bases between. CDR3 loop: CASSVWYGEVVAPNTEAFF. In DNA form, the CDR3 reads TGTGCCAGCTCCGTTTGGTATGGGGAGGTGGTAGCCCCGAACACTGAAGCTTTCTTT.

The V and J genes are TRBV5-6 and TRBJ2-7, with TRBD1 matching over 8 bases. V dropped 1 base and J dropped 2; count of bases not matched to a gene: 23. CDR1 and CDR2 (germline): SGHDT, YYEEEE. The CDR3 totals 21 residues. The CDR3 nucleotides are TGTGCCAGCAGCTTGTCTTTAACTTCAGATGTATCGGACAGGGACACCTACGAGCAGTACTTC. Translated, it gives CASSLSLTSDVSDRDTYEQYF.

This clonotype was found a few times. This chain uses TRBV7-6 with TRBJ1-2, with TRBD1 matching 8 bases. Germline loops: CDR1 SGHVS, CDR2 FNYEAQ. The J segment lost 5 bases and the V segment lost 3 bases, leaving 8 bases of the junction unmatched. CDR3 size: 15 residues. This CDR3 reads CASSLGTGVLYGYTF. The CDR3 region has the DNA TGTGCCAGCAGCTTGGGGACAGGAGTACTTTATGGCTACACCTTC.

Only a few counts were recorded for this clonotype. The chain has TRBV27 and TRBJ1-2, with D maybe TRBD1 (5 bases). Germline V gives CDR1 MNHEY, CDR2 SMNVEV (reference sequence). Between the trimmed V and J ends, which lost 5 bases and 7 bases, there was a span of 17 bases. The CDR3 is made up of 14 amino acids. The DNA of the CDR3 is TGTGCCAGCAGTACCAGGGTCTCCCTCCCTGGCTACACCTTC. Its protein is CASSTRVSLPGYTF.